This T cell receptor beta chain was identified in a study of T cells in Graves' hyperthyroidism and ophthalmopathy. Per germline, CDR1 LNHDA and CDR2 SQIVND (reference sequence). This CDR3 region has 15 residues. Trimming left V 2 bases short and J 6 bases short, with 11 bases between. These patients, aged 18 to 65, had recently diagnosed hyperthyroidism lasting under 2 months. TCR beta CDR3 sequences were amplified from RNA transcripts. Initially, a first-round RT-PCR of the TCR CDR3 employed the HTBI primer set. TCRdb itself ran the multiplex PCR reads through MiXCR, one entry per CDR3 protein. This table has 500,000 to 650,000 distinct CDR3 sequences, 14% appearing once. This clonotype was observed a handful of times.

The material sequenced was blood. This TCR was sampled from a woman aged 35 to 49 with Graves' hyperthyroidism. The J gene is TRBJ1-6, the V gene TRBV19; TRBD1 might be the D (5 bases). The CDR3 nucleotides read TGTGCCAGTAGTATATCGGGACCGTTTAATTCACCCCTCCACTTT. Its translation: CASSISGPFNSPLHF.